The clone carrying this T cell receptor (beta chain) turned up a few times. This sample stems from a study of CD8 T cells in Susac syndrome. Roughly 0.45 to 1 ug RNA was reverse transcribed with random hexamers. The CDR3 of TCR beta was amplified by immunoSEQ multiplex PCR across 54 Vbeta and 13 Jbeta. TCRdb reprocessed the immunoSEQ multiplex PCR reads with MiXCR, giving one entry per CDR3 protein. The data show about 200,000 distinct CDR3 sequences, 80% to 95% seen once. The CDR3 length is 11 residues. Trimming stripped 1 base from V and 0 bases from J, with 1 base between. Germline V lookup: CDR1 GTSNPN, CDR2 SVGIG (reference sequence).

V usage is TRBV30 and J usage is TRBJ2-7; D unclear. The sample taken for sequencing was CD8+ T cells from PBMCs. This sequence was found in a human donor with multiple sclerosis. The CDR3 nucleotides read TGTGCCTGGAGTGCCTCCTACGAGCAGTACTTC. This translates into CAWSASYEQYF.